The 12 T cell receptor beta chains reported below all come from one sample, sequenced in a study of shared clonotypes between healthy human individuals (TCRdb year 2020). The library relied on the immunoSEQ multiplex PCR assay. In its TCRdb copy, this immuneACCESS table keeps in-frame sequences only and misses some clones. Where compared with another copy, unresolved V genes explain less than half of these, and the others have no known cause. Present in this sample are some 1.1 million clones, roughly 80% of which were seen just once. The ten largest make up more than 0.85% of the sample. Material: memory CD4+ T cells from PBMCs. Interpreted using the paper, the cell subset or site label stands for: CD45RA-negative fraction. All receptors come from a man younger than 35 in good health. Some clones in this sample may be carry-over from other donors' samples.

In DNA form, the CDR3 reads TGCGCCAGCAGCCAAAGAATGAACACTGAAGCTTTCTTT. Its protein is CASSQRMNTEAFF. V gene TRBV4-3 combines with J gene TRBJ1-1; no firm D call. This CDR3 comprises 13 residues. Germline V lookup: CDR1 LGHNA, CDR2 YSLEER. Trimming cost V 2 bases and J 0 bases, with 4 bases left between them.

V and J are TRBV10-2 and TRBJ2-3, with 9 bases fitting TRBD2. The germline V gene encodes CDR1 WSHSY and CDR2 SAAADI. V trimming: 6 bases; J trimming: 5 bases; junction bases outside the gene matches: 9. This CDR3 spans 15 amino acids. In nucleotides, the CDR3 is TGCGCCAGCAGATATCCCGCGGGAGGGGGAGATACGCAGTATTTT. It yields the protein CASRYPAGGGDTQYF.

The chain couples TRBV2 to TRBJ2-3; the D gene is possibly TRBD1 (6 bases). The CDR3 length is 15 residues. The germline gives CDR1 SNHLY, CDR2 FYNNEI. V gave up 4 bases and J gave up 0 bases, with 11 bases separating them. CDR3 nucleotide sequence: TGTGCCAGCAGTGTTCAGGGGTCTAGCACAGATACGCAGTATTTT. It encodes CASSVQGSSTDTQYF.

In the case of this clone: An end of the junction does not agree with germline; a read error may underlie this. Other DNA sequences in the same sample also yield this CDR3. The V call is TRBV28, the J call TRBJ2-3; the D gene is possibly TRBD1 (5 bases). The CDR3 spans 13 residues. Germline CDR1 is MDHEN and CDR2 is SYDVKM. For the CDR3, the DNA is TGTGCCAGCAGTTTAGCGTTGACAGATACGCAGTACTTT. Protein: CASSLALTDTQYF.

A remark on this clone: The same CDR3 is also encoded by other DNA sequences in this sample. This chain connects TRBV19 to TRBJ2-5; the D gene is possibly TRBD1 (5 bases). V was trimmed by 6 bases and J by 0 bases, leaving 5 bases between them. There are 12 residues in the CDR3. The germline gives CDR1 LNHDA, CDR2 SQIVND (reference sequence). The CDR3 bases are TGTGCCAGTAGAGGGGACCAAGAGACCCAGTACTTC. Amino acid sequence: CASRGDQETQYF.

In the case of this clone: Mismatch with germline at one junction end may stem from a read error. The J gene is TRBJ1-5, the V gene TRBV4-1; unclear D gene. Germline V gene data show CDR1 as MGHRA and CDR2 as YSYEKL. The CDR3 loop spans 14 amino acids. The CDR3 is CASSQDFRDQLQHF. The DNA for the CDR3 is TGCGCCAGCAGCCAAGATTTCCGGGATCAGCTCCAGCATTTT.

The chain joins TRBV4-2 to TRBJ2-1, with 11 positions matching TRBD2. CDR3 length: 19 residues. V was pared by 0 bases and J by 7 bases, with 14 bases of the junction left unmatched. CDR1 LGHNA and CDR2 YNFKEQ come from the germline V gene. Here the CDR3 DNA reads TGTGCCAGCAGCCAAGAGAGGCTAGCGGGAGGCCAATTTTTTAATGAGCAGTTCTTC. As protein: CASSQERLAGGQFFNEQFF.

The rearrangement links TRBV4-1 to TRBJ2-5; 7 nucleotides align to TRBD1. Per germline, CDR1 MGHRA and CDR2 YSYEKL. The CDR3 runs to 20 residues. Trimming removed 0 bases from V and 5 bases from J; junction bases left unmatched: 21. The CDR3 nucleotides read TGCGCCAGCAGCCAAGAACTTACCCCACCTGGGACAGACGCGTTTGAGACCCAGTACTTC. Protein sequence: CASSQELTPPGTDAFETQYF.

The chain uses TRBV13 and TRBJ2-3, with TRBD2 identical over 7 bases. The CDR3 spans 16 residues. V lost 6 bases to trimming and J lost 0 bases; unmatched junction nucleotides: 9. From germline, CDR1 is PRHDT and CDR2 FYEKMQ (reference sequence). The CDR3 nucleotides read TGTGCCAGCAGAACACTAAGCGGGGCTAGCACAGATACGCAGTATTTT. Protein sequence: CASRTLSGASTDTQYF.

V usage is TRBV6-5 and J usage is TRBJ1-4; D might be TRBD1 (5 bases). The CDR3 has 11 residues. Trimming pared 9 bases from V and 11 bases from J, leaving 13 bases between. CDR1 and CDR2 from the germline V gene are MNHEY and SVGAGI. The CDR3 here is CASAYGGKLFF. The DNA of the CDR3 is TGTGCCAGTGCGTACGGGGGGAAACTGTTTTTT.

This clone was seen once. The V and J genes are TRBV5-1 and TRBJ2-7, with 13 bases aligning to TRBD2. CDR1 and CDR2 (germline): SGHRS, YFSETQ. There are 18 residues in the CDR3. V was pared by 0 bases and J by 1 base, with 7 bases of the junction left unmatched. The CDR3, as DNA: TGCGCCAGCAGCTTGGGGACTAGCGGGAGAGTTGGGTCCTACGAGCAGTACTTC. This codes for CASSLGTSGRVGSYEQYF.

In this sample, this clone turned up a few times. The chain is built from TRBV2 and TRBJ1-5; weak D call: TRBD1 (6 bases). V lost 8 bases and J 1 base, leaving 9 bases between the germline ends. CDR1 and CDR2 from the germline V gene are SNHLY and FYNNEI. This CDR3 has 13 residues. CDR3 nucleotides: TGTGCCAGCCGCCAGGGGAGCAATCAGCCCCAGCATTTT. This gives the protein CASRQGSNQPQHF.